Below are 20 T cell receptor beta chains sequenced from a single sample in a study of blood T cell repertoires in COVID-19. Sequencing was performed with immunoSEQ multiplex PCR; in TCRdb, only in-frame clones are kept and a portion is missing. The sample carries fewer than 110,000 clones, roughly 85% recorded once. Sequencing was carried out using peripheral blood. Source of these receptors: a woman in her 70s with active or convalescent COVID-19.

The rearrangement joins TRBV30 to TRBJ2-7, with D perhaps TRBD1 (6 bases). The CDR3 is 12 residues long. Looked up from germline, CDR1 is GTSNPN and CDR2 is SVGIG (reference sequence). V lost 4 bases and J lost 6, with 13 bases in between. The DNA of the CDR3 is TGTGCCTGGACCCCGGGGACATCCGAGCAGTACTTC. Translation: CAWTPGTSEQYF.

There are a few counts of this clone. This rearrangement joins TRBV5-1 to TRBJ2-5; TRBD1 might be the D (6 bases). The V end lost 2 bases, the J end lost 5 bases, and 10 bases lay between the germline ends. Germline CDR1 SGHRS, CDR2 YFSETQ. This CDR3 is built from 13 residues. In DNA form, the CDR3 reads TGCGCCAGCAGCTTTCCAGGGGAGGAGACCCAGTACTTC. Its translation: CASSFPGEETQYF.

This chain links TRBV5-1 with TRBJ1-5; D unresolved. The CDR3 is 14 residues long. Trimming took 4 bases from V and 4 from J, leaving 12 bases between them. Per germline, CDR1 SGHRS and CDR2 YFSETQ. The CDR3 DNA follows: TGCGCCAGCAGCCCGGGCGGGGAAAATCAGCCCCAGCATTTT. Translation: CASSPGGENQPQHF.

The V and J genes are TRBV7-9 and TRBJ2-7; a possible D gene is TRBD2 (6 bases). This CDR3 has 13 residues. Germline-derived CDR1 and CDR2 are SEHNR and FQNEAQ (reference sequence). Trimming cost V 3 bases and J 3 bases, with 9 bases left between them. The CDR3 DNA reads TGTGCCAGCAGCTTTGGGGACTTCTACGAGCAGTACTTC. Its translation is CASSFGDFYEQYF.

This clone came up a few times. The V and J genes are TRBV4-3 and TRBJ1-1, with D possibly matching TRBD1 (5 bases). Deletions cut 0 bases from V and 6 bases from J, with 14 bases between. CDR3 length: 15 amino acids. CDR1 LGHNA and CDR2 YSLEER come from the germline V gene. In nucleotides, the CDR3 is TGCGCCAGCAGCCAAGATTTCTACGGGGGAGCTGAAGCTTTCTTT. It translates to CASSQDFYGGAEAFF.

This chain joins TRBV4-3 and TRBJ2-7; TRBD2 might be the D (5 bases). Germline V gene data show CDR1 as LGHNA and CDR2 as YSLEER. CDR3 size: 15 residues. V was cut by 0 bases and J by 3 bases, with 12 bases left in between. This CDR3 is CASSQDPSNLYEQYF. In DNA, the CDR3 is TGCGCCAGCAGCCAAGATCCTAGCAATCTCTACGAGCAGTACTTC.

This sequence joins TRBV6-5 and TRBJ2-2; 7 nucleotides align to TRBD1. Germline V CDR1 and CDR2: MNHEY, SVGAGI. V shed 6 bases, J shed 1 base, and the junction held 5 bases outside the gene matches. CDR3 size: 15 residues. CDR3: CASSPRQGNTGELFF. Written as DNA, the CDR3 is TGTGCCAGCAGCCCCAGACAGGGGAACACCGGGGAGCTGTTTTTT.

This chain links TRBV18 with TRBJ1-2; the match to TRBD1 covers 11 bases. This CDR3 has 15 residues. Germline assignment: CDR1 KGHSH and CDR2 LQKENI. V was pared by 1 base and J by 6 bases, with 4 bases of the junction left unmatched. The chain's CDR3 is CASSPRDRGADGYTF. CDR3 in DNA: TGTGCCAGCTCACCACGGGACAGGGGGGCAGATGGCTACACCTTC.

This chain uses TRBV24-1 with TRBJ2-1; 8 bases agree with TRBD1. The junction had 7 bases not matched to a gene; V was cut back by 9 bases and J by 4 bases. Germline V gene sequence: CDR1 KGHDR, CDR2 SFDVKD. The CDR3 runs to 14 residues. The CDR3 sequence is CATATGVLYNEQFF. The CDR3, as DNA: TGTGCCACCGCGACAGGGGTGTTATACAATGAGCAGTTCTTC.

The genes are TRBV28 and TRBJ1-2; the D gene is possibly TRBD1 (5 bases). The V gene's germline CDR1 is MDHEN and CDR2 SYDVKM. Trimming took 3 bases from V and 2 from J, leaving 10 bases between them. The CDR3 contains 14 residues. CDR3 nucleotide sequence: TGTGCCAGCAGTTTCCCGACAGAGAACTATGGCTACACCTTC. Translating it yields CASSFPTENYGYTF.

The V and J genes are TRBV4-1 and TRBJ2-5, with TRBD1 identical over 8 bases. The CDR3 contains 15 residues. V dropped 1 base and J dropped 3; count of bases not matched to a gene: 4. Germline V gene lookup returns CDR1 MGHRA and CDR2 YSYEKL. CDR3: CASSQGDRLEETQYF. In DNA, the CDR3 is TGCGCCAGCAGCCAAGGGGACAGGTTAGAAGAGACCCAGTACTTC.

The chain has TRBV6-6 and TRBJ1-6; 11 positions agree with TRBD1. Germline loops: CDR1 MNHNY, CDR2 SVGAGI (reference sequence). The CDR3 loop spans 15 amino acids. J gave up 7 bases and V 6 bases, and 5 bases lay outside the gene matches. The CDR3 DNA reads TGTGCCAGCAGGCCTGGACAGGGGGCGAATTCACCCCTCCACTTT. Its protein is CASRPGQGANSPLHF.

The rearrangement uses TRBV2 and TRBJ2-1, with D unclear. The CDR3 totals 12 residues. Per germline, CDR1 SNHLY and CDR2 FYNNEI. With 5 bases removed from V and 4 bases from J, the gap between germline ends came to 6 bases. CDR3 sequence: CASSIEYNEQFF. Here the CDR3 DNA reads TGTGCCAGCAGTATAGAGTACAATGAGCAGTTCTTC.

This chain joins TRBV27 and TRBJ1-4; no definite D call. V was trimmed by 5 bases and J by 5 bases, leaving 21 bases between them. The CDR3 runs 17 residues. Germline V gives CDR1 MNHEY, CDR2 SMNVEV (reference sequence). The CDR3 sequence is CASSPRREPINNEKLFF. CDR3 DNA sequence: TGTGCCAGCAGTCCTCGACGGGAACCGATTAACAATGAAAAACTGTTTTTT. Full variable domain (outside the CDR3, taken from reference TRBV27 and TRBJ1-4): EAQVTQNPRYLITVTGKKLTVTCSQNMNHEYMSWYRQDPGLGLRQIYYSMNVEVTDKGDVPEGYKVSRKEKRNFPLILESPSPNQTSLYFCASSPRREPINNEKLFFGSGTQLSVL.

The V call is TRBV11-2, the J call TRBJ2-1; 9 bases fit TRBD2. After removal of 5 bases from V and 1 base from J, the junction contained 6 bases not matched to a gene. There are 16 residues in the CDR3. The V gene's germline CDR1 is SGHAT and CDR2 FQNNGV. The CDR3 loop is CASSQLAGASYNEQFF. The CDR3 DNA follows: TGTGCCAGCAGCCAACTAGCGGGCGCATCCTACAATGAGCAGTTCTTC.

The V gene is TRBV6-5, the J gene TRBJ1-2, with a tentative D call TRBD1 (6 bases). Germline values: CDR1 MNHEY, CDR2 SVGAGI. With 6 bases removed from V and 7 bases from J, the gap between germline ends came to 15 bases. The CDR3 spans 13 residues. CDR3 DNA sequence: TGTGCCAGCAGAAACAGGGATTTGGGTGGCTACACCTTC. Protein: CASRNRDLGGYTF.

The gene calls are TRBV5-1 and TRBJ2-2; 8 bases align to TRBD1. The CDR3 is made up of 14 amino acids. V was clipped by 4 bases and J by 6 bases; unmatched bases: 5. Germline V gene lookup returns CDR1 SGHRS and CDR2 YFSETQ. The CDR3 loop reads CASSPRQGSGELFF. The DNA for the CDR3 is TGCGCCAGCAGCCCGAGACAGGGGTCCGGGGAGCTGTTTTTT. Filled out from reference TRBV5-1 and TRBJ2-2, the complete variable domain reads KAGVTQTPRYLIKTRGQQVTLSCSPISGHRSVSWYQQTPGQGLQFLFEYFSETQRNKGNFPGRFSGRQFSNSRSEMNVSTLELGDSALYLCASSPRQGSGELFFGEGSRLTVL.

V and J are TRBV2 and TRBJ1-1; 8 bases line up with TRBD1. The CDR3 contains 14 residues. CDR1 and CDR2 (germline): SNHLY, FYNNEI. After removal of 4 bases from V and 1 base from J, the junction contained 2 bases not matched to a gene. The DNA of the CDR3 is TGTGCCAGCAGTGTGCAGGGGGCGAACACTGAAGCTTTCTTT. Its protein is CASSVQGANTEAFF.

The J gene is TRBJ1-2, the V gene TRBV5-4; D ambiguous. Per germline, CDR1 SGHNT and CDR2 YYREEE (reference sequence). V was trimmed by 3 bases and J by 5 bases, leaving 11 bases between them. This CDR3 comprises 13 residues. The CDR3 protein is CASSSRAPYGYTF. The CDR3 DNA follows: TGTGCCAGCAGCTCGCGGGCCCCATATGGCTACACCTTC.

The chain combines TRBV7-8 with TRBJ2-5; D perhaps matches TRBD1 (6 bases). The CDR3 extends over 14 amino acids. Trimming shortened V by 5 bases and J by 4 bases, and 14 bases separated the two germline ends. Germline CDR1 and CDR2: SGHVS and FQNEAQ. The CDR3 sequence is CASSQQGMGETQYF. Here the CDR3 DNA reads TGTGCCAGCAGCCAGCAGGGGATGGGAGAGACCCAGTACTTC.